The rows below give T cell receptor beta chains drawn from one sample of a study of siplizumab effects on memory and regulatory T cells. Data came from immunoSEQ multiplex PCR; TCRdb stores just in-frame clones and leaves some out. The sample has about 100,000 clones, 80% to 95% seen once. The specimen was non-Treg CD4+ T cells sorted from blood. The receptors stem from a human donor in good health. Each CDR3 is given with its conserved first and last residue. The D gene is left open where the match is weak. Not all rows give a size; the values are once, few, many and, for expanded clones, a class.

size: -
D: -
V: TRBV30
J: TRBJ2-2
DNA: TGTGCCTGGAGTGAGAGGGCCGGGGAGCTGTTTTTT
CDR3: CAWSERAGELFF

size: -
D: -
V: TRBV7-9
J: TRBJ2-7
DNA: TGTGCCAGCAGCTTCGGGGGGCCTAGCTCCTACGAGCAGTACTTC
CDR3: CASSFGGPSSYEQYF

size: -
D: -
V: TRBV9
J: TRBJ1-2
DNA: TGTGCCAGCAGCGTAGGACTTGTCGGGAATGGCTACACCTTC
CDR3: CASSVGLVGNGYTF

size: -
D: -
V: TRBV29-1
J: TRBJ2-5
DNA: TGCAGCGTTAGCAGGACTAGGGGGCAAGAGACCCAGTACTTC
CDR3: CSVSRTRGQETQYF

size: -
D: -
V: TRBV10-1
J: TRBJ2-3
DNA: TGCGCCAGCAGTGAGCTCAGGGTGACAGATACGCAGTATTTT
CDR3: CASSELRVTDTQYF

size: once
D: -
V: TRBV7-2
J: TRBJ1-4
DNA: TGTGCCAGCAGCTTGAACAGGATCGAAAAACTGTTTTTT
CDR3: CASSLNRIEKLFF

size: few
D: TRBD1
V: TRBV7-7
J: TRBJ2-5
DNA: TGTGCTAGCAGCTTAGGCAGGGGGGAGACCCAGTACTTC
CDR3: CASSLGRGETQYF

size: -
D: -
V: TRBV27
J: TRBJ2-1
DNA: TGTGCCAGCAGTTTTATGGGATCCTACAATGAGCAGTTCTTC
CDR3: CASSFMGSYNEQFF

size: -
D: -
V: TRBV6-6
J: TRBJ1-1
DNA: TGTGCCAGCAGTTACTCTGGGGAATACACTGAAGCTTTCTTT
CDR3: CASSYSGEYTEAFF

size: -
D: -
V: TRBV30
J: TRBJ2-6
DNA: TGTGCCTGGAGTCCAGGAAAGTCTGGGGCCAACGTCCTGACTTTC
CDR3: CAWSPGKSGANVLTF

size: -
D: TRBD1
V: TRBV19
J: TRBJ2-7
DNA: TGTGCCAGCCGGGACAGGGGGCTCTACGAGCAGTACTTC
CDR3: CASRDRGLYEQYF

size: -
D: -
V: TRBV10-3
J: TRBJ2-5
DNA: TGTGCCATCAGTTCAGACAGACCCCCTTTTAAAGAGACCCAGTACTTC
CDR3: CAISSDRPPFKETQYF

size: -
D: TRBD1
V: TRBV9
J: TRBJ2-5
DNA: TGTGCCAGCAGCGGCCGGGACAGGGTAAAAGAGACCCAGTACTTC
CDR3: CASSGRDRVKETQYF

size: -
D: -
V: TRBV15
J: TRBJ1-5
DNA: TGTGCCACCAGCACTTGGGCAGGGCCCCAGCATTTT
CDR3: CATSTWAGPQHF

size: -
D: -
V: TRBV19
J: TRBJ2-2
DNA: TGTGCCAGTAGTATATCCGGGTCGGCCGGGGAGCTGTTTTTT
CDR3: CASSISGSAGELFF

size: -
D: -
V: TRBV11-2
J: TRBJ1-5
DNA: TGTGCCAGCAGTCCTCAGGGTAGCAATCAGCCCCAGCATTTT
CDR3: CASSPQGSNQPQHF

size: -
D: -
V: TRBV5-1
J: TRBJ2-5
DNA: TGCGCCAGCAGTTCAAGCCTGCCGGGAAGGGAGGATGAGACCCAGTACTTC
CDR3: CASSSSLPGREDETQYF

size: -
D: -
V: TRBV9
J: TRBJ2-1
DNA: TGTGCCAGCAGCGTAGCAAGTGAGCAGTTCTTC
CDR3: CASSVASEQFF

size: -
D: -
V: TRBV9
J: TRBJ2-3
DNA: TGTGCCAGCAGCCCCTCCCCAACAGATACGCAGTATTTT
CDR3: CASSPSPTDTQYF

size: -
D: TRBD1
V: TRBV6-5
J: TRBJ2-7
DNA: TGTGCCAGCAGTCTCCGGACAGGGCCCTACGAGCAGTACTTC
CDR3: CASSLRTGPYEQYF

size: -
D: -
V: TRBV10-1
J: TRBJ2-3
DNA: TGCGCCAGCAGTGAGTCGGGGAGGCCCCGGCGAATCGGTACGCAGTATTTT
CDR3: CASSESGRPRRIGTQYF

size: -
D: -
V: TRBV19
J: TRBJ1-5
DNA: TGTGCCAGTAGTATGGGGCGGGATCAGCCCCAGCATTTT
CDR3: CASSMGRDQPQHF

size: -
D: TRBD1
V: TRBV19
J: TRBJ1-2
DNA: TGTGCCAGTAGTACCCAGGGGGCCCGAAACTATGGCTACACCTTC
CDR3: CASSTQGARNYGYTF

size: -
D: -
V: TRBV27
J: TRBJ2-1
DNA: TGTGCCAGCAGTCCCCGGGACTCCACATACAATGAGCAGTTCTTC
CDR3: CASSPRDSTYNEQFF

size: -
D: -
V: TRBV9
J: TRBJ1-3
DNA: TGTGCCAGCAGCTCCCCTGACACCATATATTTT
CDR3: CASSSPDTIYF

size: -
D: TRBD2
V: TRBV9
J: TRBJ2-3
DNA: TGTGCCAGCAGCGTAGGTTCGGGAGGTCTCGGGTTTGCTGATACGCAGTATTTT
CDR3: CASSVGSGGLGFADTQYF

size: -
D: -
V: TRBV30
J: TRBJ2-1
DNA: TGTGCCTGGAAAATTGCGGGACGGAGCTCCTACAATGAGCAGTTCTTC
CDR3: CAWKIAGRSSYNEQFF

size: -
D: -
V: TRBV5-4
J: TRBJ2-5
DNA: TGTGCCAGCAGCTTTTGGGACCAAGAGACCCAGTACTTC
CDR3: CASSFWDQETQYF

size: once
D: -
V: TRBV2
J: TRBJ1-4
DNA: TGTGCCAGCAGTGTGGGTGGGTTCAAAAAACTGTTTTTT
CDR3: CASSVGGFKKLFF

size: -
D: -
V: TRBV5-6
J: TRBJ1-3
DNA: TGTGCCAGCAGCTTGTCCGGGGTAAACACCATATATTTT
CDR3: CASSLSGVNTIYF

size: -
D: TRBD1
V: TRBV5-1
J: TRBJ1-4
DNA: TGCGCCAGCAGCCACGACAGGGGTCGAAATGAAAAACTGTTTTTT
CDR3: CASSHDRGRNEKLFF

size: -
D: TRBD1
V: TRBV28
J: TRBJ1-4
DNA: TGTGCCAGCAGAAATCCCGGGACAGGGGATCGAAAACTGTTTTTT
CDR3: CASRNPGTGDRKLFF

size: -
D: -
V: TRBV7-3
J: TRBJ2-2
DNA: TGTGCCAGCAGCTCGGGGGCCGAACCTAACACCGGGGAGCTGTTTTTT
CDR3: CASSSGAEPNTGELFF

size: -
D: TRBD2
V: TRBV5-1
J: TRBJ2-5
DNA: TGCGCCAGCAGCTTGGGGACTAGCGGGCAAGAGACCCAGTACTTC
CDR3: CASSLGTSGQETQYF

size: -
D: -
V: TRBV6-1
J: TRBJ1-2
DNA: TGTGCCACCAAACCGACGCAGGGTACCTATGGCTACACCTTC
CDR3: CATKPTQGTYGYTF

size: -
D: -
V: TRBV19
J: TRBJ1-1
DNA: TGTGCCAGTATCGCGACAGTCAACACTGAAGCTTTCTTT
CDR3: CASIATVNTEAFF

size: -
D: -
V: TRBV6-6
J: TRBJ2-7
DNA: TGTGCCAGCAGGCGGGACCCCCGATACGAGCAGTACTTC
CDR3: CASRRDPRYEQYF

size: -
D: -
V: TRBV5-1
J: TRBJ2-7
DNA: TGCGCCAGCAGCCACCCCCGGAGAGGGCTTTCTTACGAGCAGTACTTC
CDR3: CASSHPRRGLSYEQYF

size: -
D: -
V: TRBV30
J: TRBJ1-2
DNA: TGTGCCTGGTTAACGGTCAGGGGTGACTATGGCTACACCTTC
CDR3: CAWLTVRGDYGYTF

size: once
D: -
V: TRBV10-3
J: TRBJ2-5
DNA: TGTGCCATCAGAAAGACTTTAGCGGCCCAAGAGACCCAGTACTTC
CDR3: CAIRKTLAAQETQYF

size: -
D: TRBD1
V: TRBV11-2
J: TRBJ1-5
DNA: TGTGCCAGCAGCCCGACAGGGGAACAGCCCCAGCATTTT
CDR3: CASSPTGEQPQHF

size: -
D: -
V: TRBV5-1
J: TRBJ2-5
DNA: TGCGCCAGCAGCTTCCGGGGGCTAGAAGAGACCCAGTACTTC
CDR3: CASSFRGLEETQYF

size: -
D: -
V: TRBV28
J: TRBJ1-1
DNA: TGTGCCAGCAGTCAAAATATCCCCTACCGGGCGATGAACACTGAAGCTTTCTTT
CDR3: CASSQNIPYRAMNTEAFF

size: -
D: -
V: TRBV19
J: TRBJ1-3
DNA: TGTGCCAGTAGTCCCGGGTACAGGGTTGGAAACACCATATATTTT
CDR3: CASSPGYRVGNTIYF

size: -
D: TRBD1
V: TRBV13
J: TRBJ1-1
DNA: TGTGCCAGCAGCTTTTCGCAGGGGGGTCCCCTGGGCACTGAAGCTTTCTTT
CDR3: CASSFSQGGPLGTEAFF

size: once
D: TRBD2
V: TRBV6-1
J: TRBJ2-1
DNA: TGTGCCAGCAGTGATCCTAGCGGAGCCTACAATGAGCAGTTCTTC
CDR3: CASSDPSGAYNEQFF

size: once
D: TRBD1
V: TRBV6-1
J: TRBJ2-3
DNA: TGTGCCAGCAGTTGGGACAGGGGCCCGTCAGATACGCAGTATTTT
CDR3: CASSWDRGPSDTQYF

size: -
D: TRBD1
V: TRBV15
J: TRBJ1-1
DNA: TGTGCCACCAGCAGAGGACAGGGGGCGACTGAAGCTTTCTTT
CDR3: CATSRGQGATEAFF

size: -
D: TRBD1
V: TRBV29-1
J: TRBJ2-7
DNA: TGCAGCGTTGAGCTCCGGGACAGGGGGTACGAGCAGTACTTC
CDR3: CSVELRDRGYEQYF

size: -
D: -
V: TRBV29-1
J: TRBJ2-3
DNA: TGCAGCGTTGAAACAGGGAGGACAGATACGCAGTATTTT
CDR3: CSVETGRTDTQYF